The 24 T cell receptor beta chains listed next were all sequenced from one sample in a study of cytomegalovirus exposure and HLA in healthy donors. 13 Jbeta primers and 60 Vbeta primers were used for the PCR. Assay used: immunoSEQ multiplex PCR; TCRdb lists only in-frame clones, some missing. Of 140,000 to 150,000 clones listed, 76% are singletons. Sequencing was performed on PBMCs. The receptors stem from a man aged 35-49 years in good health and CMV-seronegative.

The chain is built from TRBV29-1 and TRBJ1-3; possibly TRBD1 for D (5 bases). CDR3 length: 13 residues. V lost 7 bases to trimming and J lost 0 bases, with 10 bases between them. CDR1 and CDR2 (germline): SQVTM, ANQGSEA. The CDR3 coding sequence is TGCAGCGCCCGACAGAACTCTGGAAACACCATATATTTT. This sequence encodes CSARQNSGNTIYF.

This chain connects TRBV19 to TRBJ2-7; TRBD1 matches at 9 bases. The CDR3 extends over 14 amino acids. With V trimmed by 5 bases and J by 5 bases, 7 bases remained unmatched. The germline CDR1 and CDR2 sequences are LNHDA and SQIVND (reference sequence). The CDR3: CASSPGTGTDEQYF. CDR3 sequence (DNA): TGTGCCAGTAGTCCTGGGACAGGGACGGACGAGCAGTACTTC.

This rearrangement joins TRBV7-3 to TRBJ2-2; 7 bases line up with TRBD1. The CDR3 spans 15 residues. Per germline, CDR1 SGHTA and CDR2 FQGTGA. V lost 5 bases, J lost 4 bases, and 7 bases stayed unmatched. The CDR3 bases are TGTGCCAGCAGCAGCCTAGGGGGCGGCACCGGGGAGCTGTTTTTT. Translation: CASSSLGGGTGELFF.

The CDR3, as DNA: TGTGCCATCGTCGTGCGGGAGAGTAGCTACAATGAGCAGTTCTTC. As protein: CAIVVRESSYNEQFF. The gene calls are TRBV2 and TRBJ2-1; 7 positions match TRBD2. CDR3 size: 15 residues. The junction had 12 bases not matched to a gene; V was cut back by 10 bases and J by 3 bases. CDR1 is SNHLY, CDR2 FYNNEI, per germline. The variable domain in full, with the rest retrieved from reference TRBV2 and TRBJ2-1, is EPEVTQTPSHQVTQMGQEVILRCVPISNHLYFYWYRQILGQKVEFLVSFYNNEISEKSEIFDDQFSVERPDGSNFTLKIRSTKLEDSAMYFCAIVVRESSYNEQFFGPGTRLTVL.

The rearrangement joins TRBV7-3 to TRBJ1-2, with D unclear. Deletions cut 5 bases from V and 4 bases from J, with 17 bases between. From germline, CDR1 is SGHTA and CDR2 FQGTGA. The CDR3 is 15 amino acids. The CDR3 is CASSPRGDLIYGYTF. CDR3 DNA: TGTGCCAGCAGCCCCCGGGGAGATCTCATCTATGGCTACACCTTC.

The gene calls are TRBV19 and TRBJ2-1, with D maybe TRBD1 (6 bases). V lost 0 bases, J lost 5 bases, and 17 bases lay in between. Per germline, CDR1 LNHDA and CDR2 SQIVND (reference sequence). The CDR3 contains 17 residues. The CDR3 nucleotides read TGTGCCAGTAGTATAGATGTTGAACAGGGTTTGGACAATGAGCAGTTCTTC. Protein product: CASSIDVEQGLDNEQFF.

The chain links TRBV28 to TRBJ2-7; tentative D call: TRBD1 (7 bases). CDR1 is MDHEN, CDR2 SYDVKM, per germline. The CDR3 runs to 16 residues. V lost 4 bases to trimming and J lost 1 base, with 17 bases between them. The CDR3 nucleotides read TGTGCCAGCAGTTCTAGAGGCCAGGGGGGTTCCTACGAGCAGTACTTC. Protein sequence: CASSSRGQGGSYEQYF.

V is TRBV6-1 and J is TRBJ1-2; the match to TRBD1 covers 9 bases. Losses at the gene ends were 6 bases for V and 4 bases for J; bases not matched to a gene: 6. CDR3 size: 14 residues. In germline, CDR1 is MNHNS, CDR2 SASEGT. CDR3 residues: CASSGTGPSYGYTF. The CDR3 DNA is TGTGCCAGCAGCGGGACAGGGCCGAGCTATGGCTACACCTTC.

The CDR3, as DNA: TGCGCCAGCAGCCAAGATCCGGGGGGGGGCATGGCAGATACGCAGTATTTT. Protein product: CASSQDPGGGMADTQYF. The gene calls are TRBV4-1 and TRBJ2-3; 8 positions match TRBD2. V was pared by 0 bases and J by 4 bases, with 9 bases of the junction left unmatched. This CDR3 comprises 17 residues. Germline values: CDR1 MGHRA, CDR2 YSYEKL.

This clone came up a few times. The chain has TRBV5-4 and TRBJ2-2, with D uncertain. V lost 2 bases, J lost 4 bases, and 15 bases lay in between. There are 16 residues in the CDR3. Germline values: CDR1 SGHNT, CDR2 YYREEE (reference sequence). The CDR3 loop is CASSFSARSRTGELFF. CDR3 bases: TGTGCCAGCAGCTTTTCGGCTAGAAGTCGCACCGGGGAGCTGTTTTTT. Full variable domain (missing parts from reference TRBV5-4 and TRBJ2-2): ETGVTQSPTHLIKTRGQQVTLRCSSQSGHNTVSWYQQALGQGPQFIFQYYREEENGRGNFPPRFSGLQFPNYSSELNVNALELDDSALYLCASSFSARSRTGELFFGEGSRLTVL.

A few counts support this clone. The chain is built from TRBV28 and TRBJ2-7; D is perhaps TRBD2 (6 bases). V was shortened by 2 bases and J by 2 bases, with 13 bases between the two germline ends. Germline CDR1 reads MDHEN; CDR2 reads SYDVKM. The CDR3 extends over 15 amino acids. CDR3 protein: CASSLGGRRTYEQYF. The CDR3 nucleotides are TGTGCCAGCAGTTTAGGGGGGAGGAGAACCTACGAGCAGTACTTC. Based on the CDR3 plus reference TRBV28 and TRBJ2-7, the full variable domain is DVKVTQSSRYLVKRTGEKVFLECVQDMDHENMFWYRQDPGLGLRLIYFSYDVKMKEKGDIPEGYSVSREKKERFSLILESASTNQTSMYLCASSLGGRRTYEQYFGPGTRLTVT.

J is TRBJ1-2 and V is TRBV4-3; 8 bases are a match to TRBD1. Germline-derived CDR1 and CDR2 are LGHNA and YSLEER. The J segment lost 4 bases and the V segment lost 3 bases, leaving 10 bases of the junction unmatched. The CDR3 extends over 16 amino acids. The CDR3 sequence is CASSQTTGGASYGYTF. The CDR3 DNA reads TGCGCCAGCAGCCAGACAACAGGGGGGGCCTCCTATGGCTACACCTTC.

Only one count was recorded for this clone. The chain couples TRBV7-6 to TRBJ2-5; D unresolved. This CDR3 is built from 13 residues. Germline V lookup: CDR1 SGHVS, CDR2 FNYEAQ. V lost 1 base, J lost 3 bases, and 6 bases lay in between. The CDR3 sequence is CASSLGSEETQYF. The CDR3 bases are TGTGCCAGCAGCTTAGGGTCGGAAGAGACCCAGTACTTC.

The chain joins TRBV5-1 to TRBJ2-7; 11 bases map to TRBD1. Unmatched junction bases numbered 5, after V lost 0 bases and J lost 3 bases. CDR1 is SGHRS and CDR2 is YFSETQ in the germline V gene. The CDR3 has 16 amino acids. CDR3 nucleotide sequence: TGCGCCAGCAGCTTGGGGGGACAGGGGGTCTTCTACGAGCAGTACTTC. It is translated as CASSLGGQGVFYEQYF.

The CDR3 region has the DNA TGTGCCAGCAGTTTAAGTCGAGTTAACGAAAAACTGTTTTTT. Protein sequence: CASSLSRVNEKLFF. The rearrangement joins TRBV28 to TRBJ1-4; D call uncertain. The CDR3 totals 14 residues. V was pared by 2 bases and J by 8 bases, with 12 bases between. CDR1 and CDR2 from the germline V gene are MDHEN and SYDVKM.

V is TRBV5-1 and J is TRBJ1-4, with D perhaps TRBD1 (5 bases). Per germline, CDR1 SGHRS and CDR2 YFSETQ. This CDR3 has 14 amino acids. V was trimmed by 4 bases and J by 8 bases, leaving 15 bases between them. This chain's CDR3 is CASSPDQGGEKLFF. DNA for the CDR3: TGCGCCAGCAGCCCAGACCAGGGAGGGGAAAAACTGTTTTTT.

This sequence joins TRBV4-3 and TRBJ2-7, with D perhaps matching TRBD1 (6 bases). V dropped 3 bases and J dropped 7 bases, with 22 bases sitting between them. Per the germline V gene, CDR1 is LGHNA and CDR2 is YSLEER. The CDR3 is made up of 16 amino acids. Here the CDR3 reads CASSQAGGDKAGEQYF. CDR3 nucleotides: TGCGCCAGCAGCCAGGCCGGTGGGGACAAGGCTGGGGAGCAGTACTTC.

The rearrangement links TRBV30 to TRBJ2-1; 10 positions match TRBD1. Trimming cost V 5 bases and J 8 bases; bases outside gene matches: 12. The germline V gene encodes CDR1 GTSNPN and CDR2 SVGIG (reference sequence). The CDR3 length is 15 residues. The CDR3 nucleotides are TGTGCCTGGGACCGGGGGACAGGGGAGGTAGATGAGCAGTTCTTC. This codes for CAWDRGTGEVDEQFF.

V is TRBV7-9 and J is TRBJ2-5, with 7 bases fitting TRBD1. The CDR3 is 18 amino acids. The junction had 16 bases not matched to a gene; V was cut back by 6 bases and J by 0 bases. Per germline, CDR1 SEHNR and CDR2 FQNEAQ (reference sequence). CDR3 nucleotide sequence: TGTGCCAGCAGGCCGCTTCGCCGGACAGGCAAGAACCAAGAGACCCAGTACTTC. It encodes CASRPLRRTGKNQETQYF. Full variable domain (outside the CDR3, taken from reference TRBV7-9 and TRBJ2-5): DTGVSQNPRHKITKRGQNVTFRCDPISEHNRLYWYRQTLGQGPEFLTYFQNEAQLEKSRLLSDRFSAERPKGSFSTLEIQRTEQGDSAMYLCASRPLRRTGKNQETQYFGPGTRLLVL.

Written as DNA, the CDR3 is TGTGCCAGCAGTGATTGGACTAGCGGGTTCAATGAGCAGTTCTTC. Protein sequence: CASSDWTSGFNEQFF. The V and J genes are TRBV6-1 and TRBJ2-1; 11 bases are shared with TRBD2. Unmatched junction bases numbered 4, after V lost 3 bases and J lost 6 bases. The germline V gene has CDR1 MNHNS and CDR2 SASEGT. This CDR3 is 15 amino acids long.

This clone was counted only a few times. This sequence joins TRBV28 and TRBJ2-3; 9 bases line up with TRBD1. Germline CDR1 MDHEN, CDR2 SYDVKM. Unmatched junction bases numbered 7, after V lost 6 bases and J lost 3 bases. This CDR3 has 15 amino acids. CDR3 nucleotides: TGTGCCAGCAGGGGGGGGACAGGGTGGACAGATACGCAGTATTTT. Protein: CASRGGTGWTDTQYF.

With regard to this clone: The DNA is left out, because the CDR3 cannot be placed on it with certainty; the CDR3 is given as TCRdb lists it. This chain links TRBV5-6 with TRBJ2-2; the table calls TRBD2, which could not be checked here. CDR1 SGHDT and CDR2 YYEEEE come from the germline V gene. Including both end residues, the CDR3 is 14 amino acids long. Here the CDR3 reads CASSFSFGAGELFF.

The chain has TRBV28 and TRBJ1-2, with D tentatively TRBD1 (6 bases). The CDR3 contains 15 residues. V dropped 2 bases and J dropped 4 bases, with 14 bases sitting between them. Germline lookup yields CDR1 MDHEN and CDR2 SYDVKM. The CDR3 here is CASSLSQGISYGYTF. Here the CDR3 DNA reads TGTGCCAGCAGTTTAAGCCAGGGGATCAGCTATGGCTACACCTTC.

The chain joins TRBV9 to TRBJ2-7, with TRBD1 identical over 8 bases. The CDR3 extends over 17 amino acids. In germline, CDR1 is SGDLS, CDR2 YYNGEE. V trimming: 0 bases; J trimming: 0 bases; junction bases outside the gene matches: 8. The CDR3 coding sequence is TGTGCCAGCAGCGTAGCCCCCGGACAGGGCCACTCCTACGAGCAGTACTTC. Its translation: CASSVAPGQGHSYEQYF.